This note documents a single TCR beta chain sequence. Its matching antigen is unknown. The data derive from a study of T-cell memory formation after mild COVID-19. Study-level information: The TCR clusters were mostly specific to one donor.

Constant-segment primers served in 5'RACE that generated TCR alpha and TCR beta cDNA libraries bearing sample barcodes and UMIs. From the 5' RACE reads, TCRdb called clonotypes with MiXCR, one entry per CDR3 protein. The sample gives about 430,000 distinct CDR3 sequences, less than 25% of which show up once; 7.5% to 10% is in the top ten. Points from the study as a whole: Clones from the second wave (peaking day 37) had unconfirmed SARS-CoV-2 specificity. Mainly in CM and EM were contracting CD4+ clones; CD8+ were in EMRA.

The V gene end was trimmed by 6 bases and the J gene end by 2 bases; junction bases not matched to a gene: 9. The CDR3 totals 16 residues. The V gene's germline CDR1 is DFQATT and CDR2 SNEGSKA (reference sequence). The source is an adult woman who had mild COVID-19 (a few samples of this study predate the infection). Cell type and time point are not known. The chain carries TRBV20-1 and TRBJ2-1; 11 bases fit TRBD2. Material: PBMCs or a T cell subset sorted from them (not recorded which). CDR3 loop: CSAPRLAGTPYNEQFF. The CDR3 DNA is TGCAGTGCCCCGAGACTAGCGGGAACACCCTACAATGAGCAGTTCTTC.